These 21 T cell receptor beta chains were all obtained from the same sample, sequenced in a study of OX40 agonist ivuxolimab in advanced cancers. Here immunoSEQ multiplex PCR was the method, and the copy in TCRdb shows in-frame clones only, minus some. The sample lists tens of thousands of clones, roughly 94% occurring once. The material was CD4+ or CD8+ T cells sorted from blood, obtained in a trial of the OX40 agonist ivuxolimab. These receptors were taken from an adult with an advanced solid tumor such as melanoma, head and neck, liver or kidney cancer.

CDR3 DNA: TGTGCCAGTAGCCGGGGGCGCACTGAAGCTTTCTTT. As protein: CASSRGRTEAFF. V and J are TRBV19 and TRBJ1-1, with D perhaps matching TRBD1 (6 bases). V dropped 6 bases and J dropped 4 bases, with 9 bases sitting between them. CDR1 LNHDA and CDR2 SQIVND come from the germline V gene (reference sequence). The CDR3 spans 12 residues.

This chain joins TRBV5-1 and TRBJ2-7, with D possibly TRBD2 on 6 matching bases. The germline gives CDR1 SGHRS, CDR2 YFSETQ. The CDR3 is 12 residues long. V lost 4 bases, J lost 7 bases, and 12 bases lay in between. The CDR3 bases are TGCGCCAGCAGCGCGGGGTCGGGGGAGCAGTACTTC. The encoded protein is CASSAGSGEQYF.

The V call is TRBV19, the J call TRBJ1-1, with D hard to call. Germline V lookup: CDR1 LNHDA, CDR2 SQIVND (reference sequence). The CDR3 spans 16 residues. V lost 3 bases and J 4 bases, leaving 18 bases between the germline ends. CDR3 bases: TGTGCCAGTAGTATGGAGGCTTGGGAAGGTGGCACTGAAGCTTTCTTT. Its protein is CASSMEAWEGGTEAFF.

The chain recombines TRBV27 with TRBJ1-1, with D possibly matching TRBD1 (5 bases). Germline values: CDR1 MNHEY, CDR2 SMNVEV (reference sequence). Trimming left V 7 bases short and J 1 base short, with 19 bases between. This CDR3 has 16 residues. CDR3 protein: CASKSLGGGGNTEAFF. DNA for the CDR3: TGTGCCAGCAAATCCCTCGGGGGGGGAGGGAACACTGAAGCTTTCTTT.

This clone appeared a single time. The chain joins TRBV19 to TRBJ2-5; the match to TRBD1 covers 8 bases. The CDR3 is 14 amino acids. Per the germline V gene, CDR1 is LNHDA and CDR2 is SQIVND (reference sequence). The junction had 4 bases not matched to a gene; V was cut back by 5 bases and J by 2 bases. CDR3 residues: CASSPRTGQETQYF. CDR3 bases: TGTGCCAGTAGTCCCCGGACAGGGCAAGAGACCCAGTACTTC.

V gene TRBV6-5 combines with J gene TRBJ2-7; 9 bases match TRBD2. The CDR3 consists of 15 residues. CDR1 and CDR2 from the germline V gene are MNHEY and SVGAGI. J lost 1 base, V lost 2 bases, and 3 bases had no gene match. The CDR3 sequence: CASSYRRGGSYEQYF. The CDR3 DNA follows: TGTGCCAGCAGTTACCGGCGGGGGGGATCCTACGAGCAGTACTTC.

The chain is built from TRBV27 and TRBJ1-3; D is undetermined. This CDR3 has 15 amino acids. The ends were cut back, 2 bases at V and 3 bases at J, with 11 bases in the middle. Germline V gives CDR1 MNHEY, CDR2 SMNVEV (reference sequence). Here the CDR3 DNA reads TGTGCCAGCAGTTTAATCCCCGGAGGTGGAAACACCATATATTTT. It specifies CASSLIPGGGNTIYF.

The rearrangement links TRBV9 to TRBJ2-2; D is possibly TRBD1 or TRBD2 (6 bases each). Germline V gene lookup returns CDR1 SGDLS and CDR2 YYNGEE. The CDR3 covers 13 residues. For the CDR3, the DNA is TGTGCTTCAGGAGGGGGTGGTACCGGGGAGCTGTTTTTT. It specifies CASGGGGTGELFF.

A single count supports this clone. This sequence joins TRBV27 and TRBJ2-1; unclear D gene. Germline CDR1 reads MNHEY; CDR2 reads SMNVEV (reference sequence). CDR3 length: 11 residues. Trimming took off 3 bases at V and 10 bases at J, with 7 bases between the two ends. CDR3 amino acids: CASSLGKEQFF. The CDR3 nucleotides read TGTGCCAGCAGTTTGGGTAAGGAGCAGTTCTTC.

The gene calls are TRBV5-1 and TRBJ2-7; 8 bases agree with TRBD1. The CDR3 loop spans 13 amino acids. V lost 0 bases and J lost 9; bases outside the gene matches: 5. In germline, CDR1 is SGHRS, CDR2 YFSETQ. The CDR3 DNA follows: TGCGCCAGCAGCTTGGGGACAGGGAGAGGGCAGTACTTC. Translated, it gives CASSLGTGRGQYF.

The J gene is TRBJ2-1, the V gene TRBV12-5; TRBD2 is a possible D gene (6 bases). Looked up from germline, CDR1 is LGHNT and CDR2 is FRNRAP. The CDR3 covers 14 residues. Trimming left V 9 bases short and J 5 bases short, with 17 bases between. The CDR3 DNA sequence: TGTGCTAGCCTGAACACTAGCCCCCACAATGAGCAGTTCTTC. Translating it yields CASLNTSPHNEQFF.

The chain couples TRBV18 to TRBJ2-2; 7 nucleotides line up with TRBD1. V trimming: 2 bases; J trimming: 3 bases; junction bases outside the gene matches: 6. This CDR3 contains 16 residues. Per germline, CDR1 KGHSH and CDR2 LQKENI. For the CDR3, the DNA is TGTGCCAGCTCACCAGCGGGCACAGGGGACACCGGGGAGCTGTTTTTT. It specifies CASSPAGTGDTGELFF.

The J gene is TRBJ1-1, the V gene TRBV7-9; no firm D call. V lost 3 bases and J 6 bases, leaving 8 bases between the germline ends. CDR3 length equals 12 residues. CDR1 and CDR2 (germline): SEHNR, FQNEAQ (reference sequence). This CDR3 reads CASSLGSPEAFF. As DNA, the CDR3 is TGTGCCAGCAGCTTGGGGAGTCCTGAAGCTTTCTTT.

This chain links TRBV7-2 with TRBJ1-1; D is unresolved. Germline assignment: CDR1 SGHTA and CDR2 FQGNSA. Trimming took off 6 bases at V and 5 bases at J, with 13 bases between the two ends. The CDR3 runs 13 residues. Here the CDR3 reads CASSFLGRTEAFF. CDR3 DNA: TGTGCCAGCAGTTTTCTCGGGAGAACTGAAGCTTTCTTT.

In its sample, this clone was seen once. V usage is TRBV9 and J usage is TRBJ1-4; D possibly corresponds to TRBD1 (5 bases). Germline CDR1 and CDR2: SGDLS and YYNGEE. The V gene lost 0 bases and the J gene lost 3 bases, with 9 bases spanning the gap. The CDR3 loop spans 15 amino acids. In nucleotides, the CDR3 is TGTGCCAGCAGCGTAGGCGGGGGAGCTAATGAAAAACTGTTTTTT. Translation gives CASSVGGGANEKLFF. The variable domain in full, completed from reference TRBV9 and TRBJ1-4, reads DSGVTQTPKHLITATGQRVTLRCSPRSGDLSVYWYQQSLDQGLQFLIQYYNGEERAKGNILERFSAQQFPDLHSELNLSSLELGDSALYFCASSVGGGANEKLFFGSGTQLSVL.

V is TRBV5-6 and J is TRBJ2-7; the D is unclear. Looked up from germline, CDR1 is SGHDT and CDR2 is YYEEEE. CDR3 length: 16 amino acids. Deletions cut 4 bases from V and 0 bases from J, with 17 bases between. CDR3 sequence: CASSPPDTTSSYEQYF. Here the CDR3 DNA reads TGTGCCAGCAGCCCGCCAGACACCACCAGCTCCTACGAGCAGTACTTC.

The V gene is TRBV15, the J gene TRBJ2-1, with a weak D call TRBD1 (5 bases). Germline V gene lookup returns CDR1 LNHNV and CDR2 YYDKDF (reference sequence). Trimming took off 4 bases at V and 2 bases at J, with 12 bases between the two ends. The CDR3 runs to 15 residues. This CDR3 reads CATSIRVEPYNEQFF. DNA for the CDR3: TGTGCCACCAGCATCAGGGTTGAACCCTACAATGAGCAGTTCTTC. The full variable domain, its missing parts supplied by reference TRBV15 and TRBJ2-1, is DAMVIQNPRYQVTQFGKPVTLSCSQTLNHNVMYWYQQKSSQAPKLLFHYYDKDFNNEADTPDNFQSRRPNTSFCFLDIRSPGLGDTAMYLCATSIRVEPYNEQFFGPGTRLTVL.

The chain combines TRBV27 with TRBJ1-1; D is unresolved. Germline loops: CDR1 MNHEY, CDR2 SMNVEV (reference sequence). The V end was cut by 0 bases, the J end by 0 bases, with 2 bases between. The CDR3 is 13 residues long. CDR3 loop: CASSLSMNTEAFF. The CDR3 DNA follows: TGTGCCAGCAGTTTATCAATGAACACTGAAGCTTTCTTT.

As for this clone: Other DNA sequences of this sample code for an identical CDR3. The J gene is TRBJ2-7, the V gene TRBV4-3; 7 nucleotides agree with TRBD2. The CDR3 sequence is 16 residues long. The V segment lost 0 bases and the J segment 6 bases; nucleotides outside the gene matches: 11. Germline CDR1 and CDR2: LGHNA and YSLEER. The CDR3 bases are TGCGCCAGCAGCCAAGAAGGTCTAGCGGAGTTCACCGAGCAGTACTTC. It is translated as CASSQEGLAEFTEQYF.

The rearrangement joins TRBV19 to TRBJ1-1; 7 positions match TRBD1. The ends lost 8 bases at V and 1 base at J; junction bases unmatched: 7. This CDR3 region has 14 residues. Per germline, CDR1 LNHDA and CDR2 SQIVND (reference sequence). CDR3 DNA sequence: TGTGCCAGTCGGATCTGGACAGGGAACACTGAAGCTTTCTTT. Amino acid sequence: CASRIWTGNTEAFF.

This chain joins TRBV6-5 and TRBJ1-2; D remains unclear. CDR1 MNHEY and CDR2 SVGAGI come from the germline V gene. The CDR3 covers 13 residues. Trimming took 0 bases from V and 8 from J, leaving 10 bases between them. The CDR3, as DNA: TGTGCCAGCAGTTACTCGACACAAACGGGCTACACCTTC. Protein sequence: CASSYSTQTGYTF.